This TCR beta chain was identified in a study of T cells after yellow fever vaccination. Looking at the study overall: CD3, CD45RA, CCR7 and CD95 defined the sorted EM, EMRA, CM and Tscm memory subsets.

The V end lost 2 bases, the J end lost 3 bases, and 11 bases lay between the germline ends. Germline assignment: CDR1 MNHEY and CDR2 SVGEGT. This CDR3 comprises 15 residues. TCRdb recomputed calls from the 5' RACE reads with MiXCR, one row per CDR3 protein. The table includes 46,000 or so distinct CDR3 sequences, 5.5% to 7.5% detected once. Study findings and constraints: Although most clonotypes did not, a small share appeared in both CD4 and CD8 compartments. The study re-detected most primary-vaccination clones after the booster (approximately 96% CD4, 88% CD8).

The rearrangement joins TRBV6-2 or TRBV6-3 to TRBJ2-1; D remains unclear. Source: PBMCs, either bulk or a sorted T-cell subset (CD4+, CD8+, memory, or dextramer-sorted; not recorded which), taken 45 days after the yellow fever booster vaccination. The source of this sequence is a man aged 25 to 40 who received the YFV17D yellow fever vaccine. The CDR3 DNA reads TGTGCCAGCAGTTACGGAAGGGTTCACTACAATGAGCAGTTCTTC. Protein: CASSYGRVHYNEQFF.